This T cell receptor (beta chain) was sequenced in a study of OX40 agonist ivuxolimab in advanced cancers. Clones were read by immunoSEQ multiplex PCR, and TCRdb kept only the in-frame ones, dropping some. The sample has about 48,000 clones; more than 70% are singletons. Patients were ineligible given autoimmune disease history or systemic immunosuppression. The CDR3 runs 15 residues. V lost 1 base to trimming and J lost 1 base, with 9 bases between them. Germline values: CDR1 SGHDT, CDR2 YYEEEE. Source: CD4+ or CD8+ T cells sorted from blood, taken in a trial of the OX40 agonist ivuxolimab. The source of this sequence is an adult with an advanced solid tumor such as melanoma, head and neck, liver or kidney cancer. V gene TRBV5-6 combines with J gene TRBJ1-5; no clear D gene. The CDR3: CASSLKWQSNQPQHF. CDR3 nucleotide sequence: TGTGCCAGCAGCTTGAAATGGCAGAGCAATCAGCCCCAGCATTTT.